These T cell receptor beta chains were read from a single sample in a study of cytomegalovirus exposure and HLA in healthy donors. TCRdb's table, derived via immunoSEQ multiplex PCR, lists solely in-frame clones and lacks some. The sample has 45,000 to 55,000 clones. Sequenced sample: PBMCs. The receptors were sampled from a woman between 45 and 60 years old in good health and CMV-seropositive. CDR3s include the opening cysteine and the closing phenylalanine or tryptophan. A D gene is named only where the DNA matches it firmly. Not every row has a clone size; where given, it reads once, few, many or a size class.

d_call: .
clone_size: .
j_call: TRBJ2-7
v_call: TRBV7-2
cdr3_nt: TGTGCCAGCAGCCCTAATTGGAGGGGGCAGGAAGAGCAGTACTTC
cdr3_aa: CASSPNWRGQEEQYF

d_call: TRBD2
clone_size: .
j_call: TRBJ2-1
v_call: TRBV19
cdr3_nt: TGTGCCAGTAGGACCCCGCGGGAGAGGGATGAGCAGTTCTTC
cdr3_aa: CASRTPRERDEQFF

d_call: .
clone_size: .
j_call: TRBJ1-4
v_call: TRBV7-9
cdr3_nt: TGTGCCAGCAGCTTGTCCTCCGGAGGAGATGAAAAACTGTTTTTT
cdr3_aa: CASSLSSGGDEKLFF

d_call: .
clone_size: .
j_call: TRBJ2-5
v_call: TRBV5-1
cdr3_nt: TGCGCCAGCAGCTTGGGGACAGCTACGGGGGAGACCCAGTACTTC
cdr3_aa: CASSLGTATGETQYF

d_call: TRBD1
clone_size: .
j_call: TRBJ1-2
v_call: TRBV5-8
cdr3_nt: TGTGCCACGGATCGGGCCAGGGGGCTAGAGGATGGCTACACCTTC
cdr3_aa: CATDRARGLEDGYTF

d_call: TRBD1
clone_size: .
j_call: TRBJ1-2
v_call: TRBV10-2
cdr3_nt: TGCGCCAGCAGTTACGCCGGGACAGGGACTAACTATGGCTACACCTTC
cdr3_aa: CASSYAGTGTNYGYTF

d_call: TRBD1
clone_size: .
j_call: TRBJ1-4
v_call: TRBV27
cdr3_nt: TGTGCCAGCAGTAAGATACCCGGGACAGGGGTTGAAAAACTGTTTTTT
cdr3_aa: CASSKIPGTGVEKLFF

d_call: .
clone_size: .
j_call: TRBJ2-7
v_call: TRBV28
cdr3_nt: TGTGCCAGCAGTTTATTGGAGCAGTACGAGCAGTACTTC
cdr3_aa: CASSLLEQYEQYF

d_call: TRBD2
clone_size: .
j_call: TRBJ2-7
v_call: TRBV5-1
cdr3_nt: TGCGCCAGCAGGCGGACTAGCGGCACCTACGAGCAGTACTTC
cdr3_aa: CASRRTSGTYEQYF

d_call: .
clone_size: .
j_call: TRBJ1-5
v_call: TRBV7-9
cdr3_nt: TGTGCCAGCAGCTTAGCGCGGGGGAGCAATCAGCCCCAGCATTTT
cdr3_aa: CASSLARGSNQPQHF

d_call: TRBD1
clone_size: .
j_call: TRBJ1-6
v_call: TRBV11-3
cdr3_nt: TGTGCCAGAGGCCGATGGGACAGGGTCACCTCACCCCTCCACTTT
cdr3_aa: CARGRWDRVTSPLHF

d_call: .
clone_size: .
j_call: TRBJ1-1
v_call: TRBV28
cdr3_nt: TGTGCCAGCAGTCCCCTTTCTACCCAGGGGGAAGCTTTCTTT
cdr3_aa: CASSPLSTQGEAFF

d_call: .
clone_size: .
j_call: TRBJ2-1
v_call: TRBV15
cdr3_nt: TGTGCCACCAGCAGAGTCCCGGTGAGCTCCTACAATGAGCAGTTCTTC
cdr3_aa: CATSRVPVSSYNEQFF

d_call: .
clone_size: .
j_call: TRBJ1-4
v_call: TRBV9
cdr3_nt: TGTGCCAGCAGCGGACAGGTTTTTAATGAAAAACTGTTTTTT
cdr3_aa: CASSGQVFNEKLFF

d_call: .
clone_size: medium-sized
j_call: TRBJ2-1
v_call: TRBV5-6
cdr3_nt: TGTGCCAGCAGCTTGATTCCAGGGTGGGATGAGCAGTTCTTC
cdr3_aa: CASSLIPGWDEQFF

d_call: .
clone_size: .
j_call: TRBJ1-2
v_call: TRBV7-2
cdr3_nt: TGTGCCAGCAGCTCACAGCTAAACTATGGCTACACCTTC
cdr3_aa: CASSSQLNYGYTF

d_call: .
clone_size: .
j_call: TRBJ2-5
v_call: TRBV4-3
cdr3_nt: TGCGCCAGCAGCCACCAAACAGGGAGCGGAGAGACCCAGTACTTC
cdr3_aa: CASSHQTGSGETQYF

d_call: TRBD1
clone_size: .
j_call: TRBJ2-5
v_call: TRBV28
cdr3_nt: TGTGCCAGCACCCCGGACAGGGGGCGCGAAGAGACCCAGTACTTC
cdr3_aa: CASTPDRGREETQYF

d_call: .
clone_size: .
j_call: TRBJ2-3
v_call: TRBV19
cdr3_nt: TGTGCCAGTAGCTACCTGGGGAGCAGCACAGATACGCAGTATTTT
cdr3_aa: CASSYLGSSTDTQYF

d_call: .
clone_size: .
j_call: TRBJ2-6
v_call: TRBV6-5
cdr3_nt: TGTGCCAGCAGTTACACTGGCTCTGGGGCCAACGTCCTGACTTTC
cdr3_aa: CASSYTGSGANVLTF

d_call: .
clone_size: .
j_call: TRBJ1-4
v_call: TRBV28
cdr3_nt: TGTGCCAGCAGGGGGGGTATGGAAAAACTGTTTTTT
cdr3_aa: CASRGGMEKLFF

d_call: TRBD1
clone_size: .
j_call: TRBJ1-5
v_call: TRBV6-1
cdr3_nt: TGTGCCAGCAGTGTATCGGGACAGGCCAGCAATCAGCCCCAGCATTTT
cdr3_aa: CASSVSGQASNQPQHF